Each of the 14 T cell receptor beta chains below was sequenced from the same sample in a study of shared clonotypes between healthy human individuals. Assay used: immunoSEQ multiplex PCR; TCRdb lists only in-frame clones, some missing. Among some 2 million clones listed, over 85% were seen once. Source material: naive CD4+ T cells sorted from blood. Indicated subset: CD45RA+ positively selected. Every receptor here comes from a young man in good health.

The V and J genes are TRBV5-6 and TRBJ2-3; the D is unclear. The germline CDR1 and CDR2 sequences are SGHDT and YYEEEE. The length of the CDR3 is 15 residues. Trimming shortened V by 2 bases and J by 2 bases, and 12 bases separated the two germline ends. In DNA form, the CDR3 reads TGTGCCAGCAGCTTTGGGCAGGACCCCACAGATACGCAGTATTTT. It codes for CASSFGQDPTDTQYF.

The V gene is TRBV7-6, the J gene TRBJ2-7; D gene unclear. The length of the CDR3 is 12 residues. Germline V gene data show CDR1 as SGHVS and CDR2 as FNYEAQ. The V and J ends lost 5 bases and 3 bases respectively, with 8 bases between them. The CDR3 region has the DNA TGTGCCAGCAGCCGGAGTATCTACGAGCAGTACTTC. Protein product: CASSRSIYEQYF.

This clone was seen a handful of times. The chain is built from TRBV10-1 and TRBJ1-6; D possibly corresponds to TRBD1 (5 bases). V shed 3 bases and J shed 9 bases, with 6 bases lying between them. This CDR3 spans 12 amino acids. In germline, CDR1 is WNHNN, CDR2 SYGVQD (reference sequence). CDR3 loop: CASSDGGSPLHF. As DNA, the CDR3 is TGCGCCAGCAGTGATGGGGGTTCACCCCTCCACTTT.

This chain connects TRBV5-1 to TRBJ2-7, with D perhaps matching TRBD1 (6 bases). Germline V lookup: CDR1 SGHRS, CDR2 YFSETQ. V was trimmed by 0 bases and J by 0 bases, leaving 22 bases between them. The CDR3 contains 19 residues. Here the CDR3 reads CASSLGVKLGQFSSYEQYF. CDR3 nucleotides: TGCGCCAGCAGCTTGGGGGTAAAACTTGGACAGTTCTCCTCCTACGAGCAGTACTTC. Together with reference TRBV5-1 and TRBJ2-7, the CDR3 gives the full variable domain: KAGVTQTPRYLIKTRGQQVTLSCSPISGHRSVSWYQQTPGQGLQFLFEYFSETQRNKGNFPGRFSGRQFSNSRSEMNVSTLELGDSALYLCASSLGVKLGQFSSYEQYFGPGTRLTVT.

The chain couples TRBV28 to TRBJ2-5; maybe TRBD2 (6 bases). This CDR3 comprises 13 residues. CDR1 is MDHEN and CDR2 is SYDVKM in the germline V gene. The germline V and J ends were trimmed by 5 bases and 4 bases, with 11 bases remaining between them. The CDR3 loop is CASSTGLRETQYF. CDR3 nucleotide sequence: TGTGCCAGCAGTACGGGACTGAGAGAGACCCAGTACTTC.

The gene calls are TRBV5-6 and TRBJ1-6; D may be TRBD1 (6 bases). CDR1 and CDR2 from the germline V gene are SGHDT and YYEEEE. This CDR3 region has 15 residues. Trimming pared 3 bases from V and 14 bases from J, leaving 21 bases between. Written as DNA, the CDR3 is TGTGCCAGCAGCTCCCCGGGTAGGGGGGTTTCGGCCCTCCACTTT. This encodes CASSSPGRGVSALHF.

V usage is TRBV9 and J usage is TRBJ2-1, with TRBD2 identical over 11 bases. Unmatched junction bases numbered 8, after V lost 3 bases and J lost 6 bases. The CDR3 extends over 16 amino acids. Germline V gene sequence: CDR1 SGDLS, CDR2 YYNGEE. CDR3 bases: TGTGCCAGCAGCGCACGACTAGCGGGGCGAGGCAATGAGCAGTTCTTC. As protein: CASSARLAGRGNEQFF.

Concerning this clone: Other DNA sequences in the sample encode the same CDR3. The genes are TRBV18 and TRBJ2-3; tentatively, D is TRBD1 (5 bases). This CDR3 comprises 14 residues. The V gene lost 3 bases and the J gene lost 0 bases, with 7 bases spanning the gap. CDR1 and CDR2 from the germline V gene are KGHSH and LQKENI. CDR3 nucleotide sequence: TGTGCCAGCTCACCGACAGTGAGCACAGATACGCAGTATTTT. It encodes CASSPTVSTDTQYF.

The chain combines TRBV27 with TRBJ2-3, with 14 bases matching TRBD2. The ends lost 2 bases at V and 5 bases at J; junction bases unmatched: 3. This CDR3 contains 16 residues. Germline lookup yields CDR1 MNHEY and CDR2 SMNVEV (reference sequence). This CDR3 is CASSLRLAGGQDTQYF. In nucleotides, the CDR3 is TGTGCCAGCAGTTTACGACTAGCGGGAGGGCAAGATACGCAGTATTTT.

The V and J genes are TRBV2 and TRBJ2-7; D may be TRBD2 (6 bases). CDR1 and CDR2 from the germline V gene are SNHLY and FYNNEI. The V gene lost 2 bases and the J gene lost 5 bases, with 19 bases spanning the gap. The CDR3 covers 16 residues. The CDR3 nucleotides are TGTGCCAGCAGTGAACTGCCCGGGAGAGAAACCGACGAGCAGTACTTC. Translation: CASSELPGRETDEQYF.

This clone came up many times. V gene TRBV5-4 combines with J gene TRBJ2-7, with unresolved D. The V gene lost 4 bases and the J gene lost 0 bases, with 11 bases spanning the gap. This CDR3 region has 14 residues. The germline V gene encodes CDR1 SGHNT and CDR2 YYREEE (reference sequence). The CDR3 reads CASSLKGNSYEQYF. CDR3 DNA sequence: TGTGCCAGCAGCCTCAAGGGAAACTCCTACGAGCAGTACTTC.

This clone was seen only once. The chain employs TRBV7-2 and TRBJ2-2; 14 nucleotides agree with TRBD2. There are 17 residues in the CDR3. J gave up 7 bases and V 5 bases, and 9 bases lay outside the gene matches. Germline-derived CDR1 and CDR2 are SGHTA and FQGNSA. This CDR3 is CASSPVGLAGGNGELFF. DNA of the CDR3: TGTGCCAGCAGCCCCGTAGGACTAGCGGGGGGCAACGGGGAGCTGTTTTTT.

The J gene is TRBJ2-4, the V gene TRBV6-1; D remains ambiguous. V gave up 2 bases and J gave up 7 bases, with 12 bases separating them. Germline lookup yields CDR1 MNHNS and CDR2 SASEGT. The CDR3 length is 14 residues. The CDR3, as DNA: TGTGCCAGCAGTGAACGGAAAGGGCTGAACATTCAGTACTTC. Amino acids: CASSERKGLNIQYF.

The rearrangement links TRBV6-6 to TRBJ1-2; D unresolved. The CDR3 consists of 15 residues. V was pared by 0 bases and J by 2 bases, with 10 bases between. Germline V gene lookup returns CDR1 MNHNY and CDR2 SVGAGI (reference sequence). The CDR3 here is CASSYSRNRNYGYTF. In DNA, the CDR3 is TGTGCCAGCAGTTACTCGAGGAATAGAAACTATGGCTACACCTTC.